The 21 T cell receptor beta chains presented below share a single source sample, sequenced in a study of cytomegalovirus exposure and HLA in healthy donors. Primers for the PCR totalled 60 Vbeta and 13 Jbeta. TCRdb keeps only in-frame clones here, not all; method: immunoSEQ multiplex PCR. The data contain roughly 100,000 clones, roughly 79% of them singletons. The source material was PBMCs. These receptors all stem from a man between 35 and 55 years old in good health and CMV-seronegative.

The chain links TRBV19 to TRBJ1-1; D gene uncertain. Trimming stripped 3 bases from V and 4 bases from J, with 15 bases between. This CDR3 contains 15 residues. Germline values: CDR1 LNHDA, CDR2 SQIVND (reference sequence). This chain's CDR3 is CASSILPAEGTEAFF. CDR3 nucleotides: TGTGCCAGTAGTATCCTCCCAGCGGAGGGCACTGAAGCTTTCTTT.

The rearrangement uses TRBV6-5 and TRBJ1-3; D ambiguous. CDR3 length: 15 amino acids. Trimming pared 5 bases from V and 2 bases from J, leaving 13 bases between. Germline loops: CDR1 MNHEY, CDR2 SVGAGI. As DNA, the CDR3 is TGTGCCAGCAGTCTATCGCGGGTCGCTGGAAACACCATATATTTT. This translates into CASSLSRVAGNTIYF.

This clone was recorded once. This chain connects TRBV7-2 to TRBJ1-6; D is perhaps TRBD1 (6 bases). This CDR3 contains 14 residues. Trimming stripped 2 bases from V and 8 bases from J, with 10 bases between. Per germline, CDR1 SGHTA and CDR2 FQGNSA. The CDR3 loop reads CASSLLGADSPLHF. The CDR3 DNA reads as TGTGCCAGCAGCTTACTGGGGGCGGATTCACCCCTCCACTTT.

This chain links TRBV7-2 with TRBJ2-1; 11 bases align to TRBD2. The V gene end was trimmed by 6 bases and the J gene end by 7 bases; junction bases not matched to a gene: 8. CDR3 size: 15 residues. CDR1 SGHTA and CDR2 FQGNSA come from the germline V gene. The CDR3 region is CASRREGTSGNEQFF. The CDR3 coding sequence is TGTGCCAGCAGACGAGAGGGGACTAGCGGAAATGAGCAGTTCTTC.

V gene TRBV6-6 combines with J gene TRBJ1-2, with 9 bases matching TRBD1. V was pared by 3 bases and J by 3 bases, with 5 bases of the junction left unmatched. The CDR3 length is 15 residues. Germline V gene lookup returns CDR1 MNHNY and CDR2 SVGAGI (reference sequence). The chain's CDR3 is CASSYPGQGDYGYTF. The CDR3 DNA is TGTGCCAGCAGTTATCCGGGACAGGGTGACTATGGCTACACCTTC.

The rearrangement uses TRBV6-5 and TRBJ2-7, with 14 bases aligning to TRBD2. With V trimmed by 7 bases and J by 5 bases, 7 bases remained unmatched. Germline CDR1 reads MNHEY; CDR2 reads SVGAGI. This CDR3 contains 15 residues. The CDR3 reads CASIRLAGGPHEQYF. The CDR3 nucleotides are TGTGCCAGCATTAGACTAGCGGGGGGGCCCCACGAGCAGTACTTC.

CDR3 in amino acids: CASSLRAGGYLETQYF. The DNA for the CDR3 is TGTGCCAGCAGCTTGAGGGCAGGGGGCTATTTGGAGACCCAGTACTTC. The chain uses TRBV5-6 and TRBJ2-5, with 8 bases that match TRBD1. Germline V gives CDR1 SGHDT, CDR2 YYEEEE. CDR3 size: 16 residues. Trimming took 1 base from V and 5 from J; bases not matched to a gene: 10.

The V and J genes are TRBV27 and TRBJ2-1, with unresolved D. V lost 3 bases and J 4 bases, leaving 7 bases between the germline ends. Per the germline V gene, CDR1 is MNHEY and CDR2 is SMNVEV (reference sequence). The CDR3 runs to 13 residues. As DNA, the CDR3 is TGTGCCAGCAGTTTCGTCAGTTACAATGAGCAGTTCTTC. It specifies CASSFVSYNEQFF.

V usage is TRBV25-1 and J usage is TRBJ1-2; a possible D gene is TRBD1 (5 bases). Germline loops: CDR1 MGHDK, CDR2 SYGVNS. V gave up 4 bases and J gave up 0 bases, with 9 bases separating them. The CDR3 runs to 14 residues. CDR3 sequence: CASSGGGTNYGYTF. CDR3 coding DNA: TGTGCCAGCAGTGGGGGCGGCACTAACTATGGCTACACCTTC.

The chain couples TRBV27 to TRBJ1-1; unclear D gene. The CDR3 extends over 16 amino acids. Trimming shortened V by 2 bases and J by 3 bases, and 16 bases separated the two germline ends. Germline V gives CDR1 MNHEY, CDR2 SMNVEV (reference sequence). The CDR3 DNA reads TGTGCCAGCAGTTTAGGTGTTACAGAATGGTACACTGAAGCTTTCTTT. Residues: CASSLGVTEWYTEAFF.

The chain recombines TRBV6-1 with TRBJ2-7; maybe TRBD2 (7 bases). Looked up from germline, CDR1 is MNHNS and CDR2 is SASEGT. CDR3 length equals 13 residues. The V end lost 7 bases, the J end lost 2 bases, and 12 bases lay between the germline ends. CDR3 in DNA: TGTGCCAGCAAGGGAGGGGGAGCCTACGAGCAGTACTTC. Its protein is CASKGGGAYEQYF.

This chain links TRBV30 with TRBJ1-5; TRBD1 matches 10 bases. Trimming removed 5 bases from V and 11 bases from J; junction bases left unmatched: 12. Germline V gene sequence: CDR1 GTSNPN, CDR2 SVGIG (reference sequence). CDR3 size: 14 residues. Written as DNA, the CDR3 is TGTGCCTGGGGCAGCGGGACAGGGGCCTCAGCCCAGCATTTT. This encodes CAWGSGTGASAQHF.

The chain links TRBV7-9 to TRBJ2-4; the match to TRBD1 covers 7 bases. The germline V gene has CDR1 SEHNR and CDR2 FQNEAQ (reference sequence). V shed 4 bases and J 1 base; nucleotides not matched to a gene: 10. The CDR3 runs to 17 residues. CDR3 in amino acids: CASSSRDRAGAKNIQYF. As DNA, the CDR3 is TGTGCCAGCAGCTCCAGAGACAGGGCAGGGGCCAAAAACATTCAGTACTTC.

V usage is TRBV27 and J usage is TRBJ1-1; D is perhaps TRBD1 (5 bases). V was pared by 2 bases and J by 1 base, with 17 bases between. This CDR3 region has 17 residues. In germline, CDR1 is MNHEY, CDR2 SMNVEV (reference sequence). The CDR3 coding sequence is TGTGCCAGCAGTTTAGGGGGGGATAGGTTTCGGAACACTGAAGCTTTCTTT. Protein sequence: CASSLGGDRFRNTEAFF.

This chain uses TRBV6-4 with TRBJ2-1, with a possible D match to TRBD1 (6 bases). Trimming removed 3 bases at V and 5 bases at J, with 8 bases between. This CDR3 region has 13 residues. The germline V gene has CDR1 MRHNA and CDR2 SNTAGT. This CDR3 reads CASSDGGDNEQFF. The CDR3 DNA reads TGTGCCAGCAGTGATGGGGGCGACAATGAGCAGTTCTTC.

V usage is TRBV2 and J usage is TRBJ1-5, with 8 bases aligning to TRBD1. With 6 bases clipped from V and 6 bases from J, the junction kept 7 bases outside the gene matches. The germline V gene encodes CDR1 SNHLY and CDR2 FYNNEI. This CDR3 is built from 14 residues. As DNA, the CDR3 is TGTGCCAGCAGGGGTGACAGGGGTTTTCAGCCCCAGCATTTT. The encoded protein is CASRGDRGFQPQHF.

The chain carries TRBV5-6 and TRBJ2-2; 8 bases map to TRBD1. J gave up 7 bases and V 4 bases, and 15 bases lay outside the gene matches. The CDR3 is 17 residues long. Germline-derived CDR1 and CDR2 are SGHDT and YYEEEE. In DNA form, the CDR3 reads TGTGCCAGCAGCCCGCAGGGGGCGCGAGGTCTTAGCGGGGAGCTGTTTTTT. It yields the protein CASSPQGARGLSGELFF.

The chain joins TRBV15 to TRBJ2-5; TRBD2 aligns across 7 bases. Trimming at V came to 0 bases and at J to 5 bases, leaving 6 bases not matched to a gene. The CDR3 sequence is 15 residues long. Germline CDR1 is LNHNV and CDR2 is YYDKDF (reference sequence). CDR3 sequence: CATSRDLRGGETQYF. The CDR3 bases are TGTGCCACCAGCAGAGATCTTCGCGGGGGTGAGACCCAGTACTTC. Supplemented by reference TRBV15 and TRBJ2-5, the full variable domain reads DAMVIQNPRYQVTQFGKPVTLSCSQTLNHNVMYWYQQKSSQAPKLLFHYYDKDFNNEADTPDNFQSRRPNTSFCFLDIRSPGLGDTAMYLCATSRDLRGGETQYFGPGTRLLVL.

This chain joins TRBV11-2 and TRBJ2-3; D unresolved. This CDR3 has 13 residues. The ends were cut back, 6 bases at V and 2 bases at J, with 9 bases in the middle. The germline V gene has CDR1 SGHAT and CDR2 FQNNGV. The CDR3: CASSAEATDTQYF. CDR3 nucleotide sequence: TGTGCCAGCAGTGCCGAAGCCACAGATACGCAGTATTTT.

The rearrangement links TRBV5-5 to TRBJ2-2; TRBD1 aligns across 8 bases. Germline V gives CDR1 SGHKS, CDR2 YYEKEE (reference sequence). The V segment lost 5 bases and the J segment 7 bases; nucleotides outside the gene matches: 7. This CDR3 has 14 residues. This CDR3 is CASRSDRVGGELFF. The CDR3, as DNA: TGTGCCAGCAGATCGGACAGGGTGGGCGGGGAGCTGTTTTTT.

The genes are TRBV4-1 and TRBJ2-1, with D unclear. The CDR3 runs 15 residues. Germline V CDR1 and CDR2: MGHRA, YSYEKL. V gave up 0 bases and J gave up 4 bases, with 10 bases separating them. The CDR3 bases are TGCGCCAGCAGCCAAGATAATCCCCTTTACAATGAGCAGTTCTTC. Translation: CASSQDNPLYNEQFF.